Detailed here is one TCR beta chain. The data stem from a study of blood T cell repertoires in COVID-19. The overall study: The cDNA or gDNA used as material had been derived from T cells, B-cell-depleted T cells, or PBMCs.

As originally analysed: Scientists estimated how many nucleated cells there were by amplifying reference gene primers. Data came from immunoSEQ multiplex PCR; TCRdb stores just in-frame clones and leaves some out. D and trimming were read from the DNA, whereas the V and J calls and clone size are those reported in that table. The data show 120,000 or so clones, with almost 90% seen just once and 0.88% held by the top ten. CDR1 is DFQATT and CDR2 is SNEGSKA in the germline V gene (reference sequence). Trimming cost V 3 bases and J 2 bases; bases outside gene matches: 13. This CDR3 has 17 amino acids. Sample: peripheral blood. The chain couples TRBV20-1 to TRBJ1-5, with 7 bases lining up with TRBD1. The clonotype was recovered from a woman between 45 and 60 years old with active or convalescent COVID-19. The CDR3 sequence: CSASVPGGVGGNQPQHF. The CDR3 nucleotides are TGCAGTGCTAGTGTTCCAGGGGGAGTAGGAGGCAATCAGCCCCAGCATTTT.